Listed below are T cell receptor beta chains from one sample, sequenced in a study of blood T cell repertoires in COVID-19. TCRdb's table, derived via immunoSEQ multiplex PCR, lists solely in-frame clones and lacks some. The sample carries fewer than 250,000 clones, approximately 90% recorded once. The specimen sequenced was peripheral blood. The receptors originated from a man aged 25 to 45 with acute or convalescent COVID-19. CDR3s include the opening cysteine and the closing phenylalanine or tryptophan. The D gene is left open where the match is weak. Rows give clone size only sometimes, using once, few, many, or a class for an expanded clone.

V	size	J	D	CDR3	DNA
TRBV19	NA	TRBJ2-2	TRBD1	CASSPLLPLGQGNTGELFF	TGTGCCAGTAGTCCACTCTTACCCCTGGGACAGGGCAACACCGGGGAGCTGTTTTTT
TRBV3-1/TRBV3-2	NA	TRBJ1-5	TRBD1	CASSGGQGNNQPQHF	TGTGCCAGCAGCGGGGGACAGGGGAACAATCAGCCCCAGCATTTT
TRBV27	NA	TRBJ2-1	TRBD2	CASSLAGGPWNNEQFF	TGTGCCAGCAGTCTAGCGGGAGGGCCCTGGAACAATGAGCAGTTCTTC
TRBV5-6	NA	TRBJ1-2	TRBD1	CASSTPGGTDIGYTF	TGTGCCAGCAGCACTCCAGGAGGGACAGATATAGGCTACACCTTC
TRBV3-1/TRBV3-2	NA	TRBJ1-2	TRBD1	CASSDPPGQSHYGYTF	TGTGCCAGCAGCGATCCACCGGGACAGTCCCACTATGGCTACACCTTC
TRBV6-6	NA	TRBJ2-1	TRBD2	CATRRPGLARNEQFF	TGTGCCACCCGTCGCCCGGGACTAGCGAGGAATGAGCAGTTCTTC
TRBV10-1	NA	TRBJ2-1	TRBD1	CASSESPGQGSHEQFF	TGCGCCAGCAGTGAGTCACCGGGACAGGGGAGCCATGAGCAGTTCTTC
TRBV6-7	NA	TRBJ2-7	NA	CASRSRRPEQYF	TGTGCCAGCAGATCCCGCAGGCCCGAGCAGTACTTC
TRBV15	NA	TRBJ2-1	NA	CATSRSEEWGEQFF	TGTGCCACCAGCAGAAGCGAGGAATGGGGCGAGCAGTTCTTC
TRBV7-8	NA	TRBJ2-5	TRBD2	CASSFSSGGETQYF	TGTGCCAGCAGCTTCAGCTCGGGAGGGGAGACCCAGTACTTC
TRBV2	NA	TRBJ1-4	NA	CASSEVRTFEKLFF	TGTGCCAGCAGTGAAGTTAGGACTTTTGAAAAACTGTTTTTT
TRBV6-5	NA	TRBJ1-2	NA	CASSHREEYGYTF	TGTGCCAGCAGTCACCGAGAGGAATATGGCTACACCTTC
TRBV5-1	NA	TRBJ1-2	NA	CASSLEVQGREGYTF	TGCGCCAGCAGCTTGGAGGTGCAGGGTAGGGAAGGCTACACCTTC
TRBV19	NA	TRBJ1-3	NA	CASSIRGTGNTIYF	TGTGCCAGTAGTATTCGAGGGACTGGAAACACCATATATTTT
TRBV19	NA	TRBJ1-3	NA	CASSARQAGNTIYF	TGTGCCAGTAGTGCCCGGCAGGCTGGAAACACCATATATTTT
TRBV7-9	NA	TRBJ1-6	NA	CASSRAGGRSPLHF	TGTGCCAGCAGCCGGGCGGGGGGACGCTCACCCCTCCACTTT
TRBV20-1	once	TRBJ1-5	NA	CSASRRDSQPQHF	TGCAGTGCTAGTCGGAGGGATAGTCAGCCCCAGCATTTT
TRBV4-1	NA	TRBJ1-3	NA	CASGGRGGNTIYF	TGCGCCAGTGGGGGGAGAGGTGGAAACACCATATATTTT
TRBV19	NA	TRBJ2-7	NA	CASSINPGYEQYF	TGTGCCAGTAGTATTAACCCGGGTTACGAGCAGTACTTC
TRBV18	NA	TRBJ1-1	NA	CASSPSSRNTEAFF	TGTGCCAGCTCACCGTCTTCGAGGAACACTGAAGCTTTCTTT
TRBV6-6	NA	TRBJ1-2	NA	CASSYAPGHSGSGYTF	TGTGCCAGCAGTTACGCTCCAGGCCATTCCGGAAGCGGCTACACCTTC
TRBV25-1	NA	TRBJ2-7	TRBD2	CASSLSGDSYEQYF	TGTGCCAGCAGTCTTAGCGGGGATTCATACGAGCAGTACTTC
TRBV6-1	many	TRBJ2-1	TRBD2	CASSDLAGSYNEQFF	TGTGCCAGCAGTGATCTAGCGGGCTCCTACAATGAGCAGTTCTTC
TRBV5-4	once	TRBJ2-3	NA	CASSFQSTDTQYF	TGTGCCAGCAGCTTCCAGAGCACAGATACGCAGTATTTT
TRBV6-5	NA	TRBJ2-7	NA	CASSYLQGYEQYF	TGTGCCAGCAGTTACCTACAGGGCTACGAGCAGTACTTC
TRBV30	NA	TRBJ1-6	NA	CAWAGDGNSPLHF	TGTGCCTGGGCGGGAGACGGTAATTCACCCCTCCACTTT
TRBV12-3/TRBV12-4	NA	TRBJ1-2	NA	CASSLGPGYGYTF	TGTGCCAGCAGTTTAGGGCCGGGCTATGGCTACACCTTC
TRBV28	once	TRBJ2-1	NA	CASRGGRGPYNEQFF	TGTGCCAGCAGAGGTGGGCGGGGGCCCTACAATGAGCAGTTCTTC
TRBV30	NA	TRBJ1-6	NA	CAWSAGWQNNSPLHF	TGTGCCTGGAGTGCAGGGTGGCAGAATAATTCACCCCTCCACTTT
TRBV28	once	TRBJ2-3	TRBD2	CASSFLLAGDEDTQYF	TGTGCCAGCAGTTTCCTACTAGCGGGAGATGAAGATACGCAGTATTTT
TRBV6-2/TRBV6-3	NA	TRBJ1-3	NA	CASSYSGRGKGNTIYF	TGTGCCAGCAGTTACTCGGGCAGGGGCAAAGGAAACACCATATATTTT
TRBV3-1/TRBV3-2	NA	TRBJ1-3	NA	CASSQGGRGNTIYF	TGTGCCAGCAGCCAGGGGGGAAGGGGAAACACCATATATTTT
TRBV28	NA	TRBJ1-1	NA	CASSFRTPEQAFF	TGTGCCAGCAGTTTTAGGACACCCGAGCAAGCTTTCTTT
TRBV28	NA	TRBJ1-2	NA	CASNLGAANYGYTF	TGTGCCAGCAACCTGGGGGCGGCTAACTATGGCTACACCTTC
TRBV5-5	NA	TRBJ1-1	TRBD1	CASSQTGRTNMNTEAFF	TGTGCCAGCAGCCAGACAGGGAGGACTAATATGAACACTGAAGCTTTCTTT
TRBV27	NA	TRBJ2-7	NA	CASSFVNSYEQYF	TGTGCCAGCAGTTTTGTTAATTCCTACGAGCAGTACTTC
TRBV21-1	NA	TRBJ2-2	NA	CASSKPPSPSNRNTGELFF	TGTGCCAGCAGCAAACCCCCCTCACCATCGAACAGGAACACCGGGGAGCTGTTTTTT
TRBV15	NA	TRBJ1-1	NA	CATSRTQASNTEAFF	TGTGCCACCAGCAGAACGCAGGCCTCAAACACTGAAGCTTTCTTT
TRBV27	NA	TRBJ2-1	NA	CASSLGGFKRDEQFF	TGTGCCAGCAGTTTGGGGGGATTCAAGCGGGATGAGCAGTTCTTC
TRBV5-5	NA	TRBJ1-1	NA	CASSLSSTGNTEAFF	TGTGCCAGCAGCTTAAGTTCGACGGGGAACACTGAAGCTTTCTTT
TRBV12-5	NA	TRBJ1-5	NA	CASGLEGSQPQHF	TGTGCTAGTGGTTTGGAAGGGAGTCAGCCCCAGCATTTT
TRBV5-4	NA	TRBJ2-7	NA	CASSRQDFNEQYF	TGTGCCAGCAGCCGACAGGATTTCAACGAGCAGTACTTC
TRBV28	NA	TRBJ2-7	TRBD1	CASSLNRGYLYEQYF	TGTGCCAGCAGTTTAAACAGGGGTTACCTCTACGAGCAGTACTTC
TRBV5-1	NA	TRBJ2-3	TRBD2	CASSPELAGAGDTQYF	TGCGCCAGCAGCCCGGAACTAGCGGGAGCGGGGGATACGCAGTATTTT
TRBV4-1	NA	TRBJ2-5	NA	CASRRAVQETQYF	TGCGCCAGCAGGCGGGCGGTCCAAGAGACCCAGTACTTC
TRBV9	NA	TRBJ1-2	NA	CASSVGGAGGYTF	TGTGCCAGCAGCGTAGGAGGAGCGGGGGGCTACACCTTC
TRBV9	NA	TRBJ1-5	NA	CASSVSPSQPQHF	TGTGCCAGCAGCGTATCTCCCAGTCAGCCCCAGCATTTT
TRBV3-1/TRBV3-2	NA	TRBJ1-6	NA	CASSQAPARRSSYNSPLHF	TGTGCCAGCAGCCAAGCCCCAGCAAGACGGAGCTCCTATAATTCACCCCTCCACTTT